Detailed here is one TCR beta chain. J was trimmed by 2 bases and V by 5 bases; bases with no gene match: 4. Per germline, CDR1 LGHNA and CDR2 YNFKEQ. The length of the CDR3 is 14 residues. The data are from a study of control samples from healthy donors and cancer patients. Measured with immunoSEQ multiplex PCR; TCRdb has only the in-frame clones, and not every one. The top ten hold less than 15% of the sample, which has some 110,000 clones, 83% seen once. The source of this sequence is a woman aged 50 to 65 in good health. The sample comprised blood. The chain employs TRBV4-2 and TRBJ2-7; 9 bases fit TRBD1. CDR3 in amino acids: CASSETGGAYEQYF. The CDR3 DNA follows: TGTGCCAGCAGCGAGACAGGGGGGGCCTACGAGCAGTACTTC.